This record concerns one TCR beta chain sequence. The data belong to a study of T cells in Graves' hyperthyroidism and ophthalmopathy. With 4 bases clipped from V and 1 base from J, the junction kept 2 bases outside the gene matches. The CDR3 loop spans 14 amino acids. CDR1 is SGDLS and CDR2 is YYNGEE in the germline V gene. Patients showing uncontrolled infection, other autoimmune disease, pregnancy or lactation were ineligible. Amplification of TCR beta CDR3 regions used RNA as the template. First-round RT-PCR of the TCR CDR3 relied on the HTBI primer set. TCRdb processed the multiplex PCR reads anew with MiXCR; each CDR3 protein has one entry. The table shows hundreds of thousands of distinct CDR3 sequences, with less than 25% occurring only once.

The chain couples TRBV9 to TRBJ2-5; 9 bases are a match to TRBD1. This receptor was taken from a man in his thirties or forties with Graves' ophthalmopathy. Sequenced: blood. In nucleotides, the CDR3 is TGTGCCAGCAGCAAGGGACAGGGCCAAGAGACCCAGTACTTC. It specifies CASSKGQGQETQYF.